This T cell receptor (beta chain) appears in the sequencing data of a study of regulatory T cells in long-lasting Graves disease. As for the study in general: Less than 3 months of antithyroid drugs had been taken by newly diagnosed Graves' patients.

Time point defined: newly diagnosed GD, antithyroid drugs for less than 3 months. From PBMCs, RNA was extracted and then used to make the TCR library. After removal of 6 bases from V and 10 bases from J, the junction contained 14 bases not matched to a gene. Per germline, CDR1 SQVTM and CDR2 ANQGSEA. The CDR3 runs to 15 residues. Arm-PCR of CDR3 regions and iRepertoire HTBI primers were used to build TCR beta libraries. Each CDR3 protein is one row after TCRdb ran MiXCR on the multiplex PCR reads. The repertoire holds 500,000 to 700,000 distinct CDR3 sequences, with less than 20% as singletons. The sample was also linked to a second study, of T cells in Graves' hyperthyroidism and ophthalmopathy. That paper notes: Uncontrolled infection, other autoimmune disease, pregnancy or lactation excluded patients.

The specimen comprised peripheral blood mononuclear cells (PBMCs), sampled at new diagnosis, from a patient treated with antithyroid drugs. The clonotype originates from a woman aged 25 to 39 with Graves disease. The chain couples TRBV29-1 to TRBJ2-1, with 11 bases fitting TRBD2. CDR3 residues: CSVSLAGGRSYEQFF. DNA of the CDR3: TGCAGCGTCAGTCTAGCGGGAGGTAGGTCCTACGAGCAGTTCTTC.